Listed here are 2 T cell receptor beta chains from one sample, sequenced in a study of cytomegalovirus exposure and HLA in healthy donors (dated by TCRdb to between 2016 and 2019). The library relied on the immunoSEQ multiplex PCR assay. A mixture of 60 forward primers for TCR Vbeta segments and 13 reverse primers for TCR Jbeta segments was used in the multiplex PCR. The immuneACCESS repertoire file appears here via TCRdb, limited to in-frame rearrangements. These files lack a portion of the clones; in checked studies, under half of the deficit traces to unresolved V genes, and the cause of the others is not known. This sample comprises about 190,000 clones, more than 75% of them detected only once. The ten largest clones represent around 0.75% of the sample. Material: PBMCs. Source of these receptors: a woman under 30 in good health and CMV-seronegative.

The chain couples TRBV30 to TRBJ2-1, with TRBD2 identical over 7 bases. J gave up 5 bases and V 7 bases, and 8 bases lay outside the gene matches. Germline CDR1 reads GTSNPN; CDR2 reads SVGIG (reference sequence). CDR3 length: 13 amino acids. This chain's CDR3 is CAFHWGGNNEQFF. The CDR3 DNA sequence: TGTGCCTTTCATTGGGGGGGAAACAATGAGCAGTTCTTC.

The chain employs TRBV5-1 and TRBJ2-3; D perhaps matches TRBD2 (5 bases). The CDR3 spans 17 residues. CDR1 and CDR2 (germline): SGHRS, YFSETQ. Trimming removed 2 bases from V and 2 bases from J, with 18 bases in between. Here the CDR3 DNA reads TGCGCCAGCAGCTTTTCTATCGGGGTAATGGTCACAGATACGCAGTATTTT. This translates into CASSFSIGVMVTDTQYF.